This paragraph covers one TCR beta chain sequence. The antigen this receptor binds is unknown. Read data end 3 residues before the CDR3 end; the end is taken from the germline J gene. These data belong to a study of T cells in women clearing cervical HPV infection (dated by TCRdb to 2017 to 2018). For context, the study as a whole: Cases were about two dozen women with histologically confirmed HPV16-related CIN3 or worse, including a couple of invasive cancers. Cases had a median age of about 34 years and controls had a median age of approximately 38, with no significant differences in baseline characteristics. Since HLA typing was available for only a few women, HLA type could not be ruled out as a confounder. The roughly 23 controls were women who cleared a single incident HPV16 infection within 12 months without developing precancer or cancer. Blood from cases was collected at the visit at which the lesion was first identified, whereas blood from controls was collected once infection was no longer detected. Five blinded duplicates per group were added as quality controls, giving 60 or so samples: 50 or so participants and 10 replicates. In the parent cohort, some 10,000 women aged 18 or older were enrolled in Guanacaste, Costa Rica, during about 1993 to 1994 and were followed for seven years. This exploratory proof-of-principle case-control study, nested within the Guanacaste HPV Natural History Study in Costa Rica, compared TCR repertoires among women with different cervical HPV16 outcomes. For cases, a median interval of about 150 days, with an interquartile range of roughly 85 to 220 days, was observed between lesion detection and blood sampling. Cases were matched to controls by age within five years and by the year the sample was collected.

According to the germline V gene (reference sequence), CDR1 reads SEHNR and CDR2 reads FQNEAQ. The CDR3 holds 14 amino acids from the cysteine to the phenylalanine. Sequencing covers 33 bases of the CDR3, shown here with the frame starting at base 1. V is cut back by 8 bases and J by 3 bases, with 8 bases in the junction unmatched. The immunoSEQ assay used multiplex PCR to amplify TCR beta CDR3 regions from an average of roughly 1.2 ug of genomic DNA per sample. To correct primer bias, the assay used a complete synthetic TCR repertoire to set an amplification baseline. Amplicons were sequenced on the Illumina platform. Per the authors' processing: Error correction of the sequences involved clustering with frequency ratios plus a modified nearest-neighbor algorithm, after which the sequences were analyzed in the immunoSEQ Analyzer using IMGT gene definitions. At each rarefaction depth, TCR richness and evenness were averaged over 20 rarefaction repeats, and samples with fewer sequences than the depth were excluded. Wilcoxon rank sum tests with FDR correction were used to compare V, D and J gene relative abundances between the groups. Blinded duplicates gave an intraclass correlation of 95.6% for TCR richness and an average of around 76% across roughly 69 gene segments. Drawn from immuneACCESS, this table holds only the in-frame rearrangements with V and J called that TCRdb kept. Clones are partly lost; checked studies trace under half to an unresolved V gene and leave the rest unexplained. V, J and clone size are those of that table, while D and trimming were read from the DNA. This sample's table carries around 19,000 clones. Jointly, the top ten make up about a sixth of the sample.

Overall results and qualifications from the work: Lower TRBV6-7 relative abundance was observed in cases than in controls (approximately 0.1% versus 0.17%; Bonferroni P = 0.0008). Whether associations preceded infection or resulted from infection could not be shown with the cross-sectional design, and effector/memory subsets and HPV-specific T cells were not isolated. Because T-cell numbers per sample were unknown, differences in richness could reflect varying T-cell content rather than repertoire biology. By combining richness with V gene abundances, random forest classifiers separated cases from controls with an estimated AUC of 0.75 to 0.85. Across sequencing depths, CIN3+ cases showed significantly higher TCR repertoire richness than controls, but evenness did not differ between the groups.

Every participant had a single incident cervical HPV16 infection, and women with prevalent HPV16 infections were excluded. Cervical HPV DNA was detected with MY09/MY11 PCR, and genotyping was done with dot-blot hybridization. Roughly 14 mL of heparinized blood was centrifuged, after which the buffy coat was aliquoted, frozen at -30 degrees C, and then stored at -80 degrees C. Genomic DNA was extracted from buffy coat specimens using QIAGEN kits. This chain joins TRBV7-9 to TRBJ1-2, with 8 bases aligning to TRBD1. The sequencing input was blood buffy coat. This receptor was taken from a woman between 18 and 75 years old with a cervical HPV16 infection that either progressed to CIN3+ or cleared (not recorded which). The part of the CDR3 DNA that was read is TGTGCCAGCGCTAAAACGGACAGGGACTATGGC. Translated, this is CASAKTDRDYG. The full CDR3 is CASAKTDRDYGYTF.